Shown below are 8 T cell receptor beta chains from a single sample sequenced in a study of PD-L1 blockade in urothelial cancer. Method: immunoSEQ multiplex PCR; TCRdb's copy keeps in-frame clones and lacks some. Of tens of thousands of clones in the sample, around 87% were seen once. Sample: PBMCs, taken around atezolizumab (anti-PD-L1) treatment. All receptors derive from a man over 45 with urothelial cancer.

This chain joins TRBV19 and TRBJ2-3; TRBD2 aligns across 7 bases. Per the germline V gene, CDR1 is LNHDA and CDR2 is SQIVND (reference sequence). The ends lost 8 bases at V and 3 bases at J; junction bases unmatched: 11. The CDR3 is made up of 15 amino acids. CDR3 amino acids: CASSRLSGITDTQYF. The CDR3 DNA sequence: TGTGCCAGTTCCCGACTAAGCGGGATTACAGATACGCAGTATTTT.

The genes are TRBV6-5 and TRBJ2-7; 8 positions agree with TRBD1. The CDR3 loop spans 12 amino acids. CDR1 is MNHEY and CDR2 is SVGAGI in the germline V gene. The junction had 7 bases not matched to a gene; V was cut back by 10 bases and J by 5 bases. CDR3 nucleotides: TGTGCCACTCGACAGGGGCCCCACGAGCAGTACTTC. Its translation is CATRQGPHEQYF.

This clone rates as medium-sized. This chain joins TRBV19 and TRBJ1-2; D may be TRBD1 (5 bases). Trimming removed 8 bases from V and 7 bases from J, with 17 bases in between. Germline CDR1 and CDR2: LNHDA and SQIVND (reference sequence). This CDR3 is built from 13 residues. DNA of the CDR3: TGTGCCAGTGGATCAGGGACTGGTTCTGGCTACACCTTC. Translated, it gives CASGSGTGSGYTF. Variable domain in full (rest from reference TRBV19 and TRBJ1-2): DGGITQSPKYLFRKEGQNVTLSCEQNLNHDAMYWYRQDPGQGLRLIYYSQIVNDFQKGDIAEGYSVSREKKESFPLTVTSAQKNPTAFYLCASGSGTGSGYTFGSGTRLTVV.

V is TRBV19 and J is TRBJ1-2; no definite D call. Between the trimmed V and J ends, which lost 2 bases and 6 bases, there was a span of 19 bases. This CDR3 is built from 16 residues. CDR1 is LNHDA and CDR2 is SQIVND in the germline V gene (reference sequence). CDR3: CASSILPQVPSDGYTF. CDR3 DNA: TGTGCCAGTAGTATACTCCCTCAGGTACCTTCGGATGGCTACACCTTC.

The chain carries TRBV14 and TRBJ2-7; maybe TRBD2 (6 bases). V shed 4 bases and J shed 5 bases, with 12 bases lying between them. The CDR3 is 13 residues long. From germline, CDR1 is SGHDN and CDR2 FVKESK. Written as DNA, the CDR3 is TGTGCCAGCAGCCTTCGGGAGAGCGACGAGCAGTACTTC. The encoded protein is CASSLRESDEQYF.

In this sample, this clone turned up a few times. This rearrangement joins TRBV6-5 to TRBJ2-2, with TRBD2 matching 9 bases. Germline V CDR1 and CDR2: MNHEY, SVGAGI. This CDR3 has 15 amino acids. V lost 5 bases to trimming and J lost 10 bases; unmatched junction nucleotides: 11. The CDR3 reads CASSRGAGGPVELFF. CDR3 DNA sequence: TGTGCCAGCAGTCGAGGGGCGGGAGGGCCGGTGGAGCTGTTTTTT.

This rearrangement joins TRBV5-4 to TRBJ2-5; unclear D gene. Germline-derived CDR1 and CDR2 are SGHNT and YYREEE (reference sequence). The CDR3 loop spans 13 amino acids. V was shortened by 0 bases and J by 2 bases, with 5 bases between the two germline ends. The CDR3 DNA sequence: TGTGCCAGCAGCTTGGCTACTCAAGAGACCCAGTACTTC. Its translation is CASSLATQETQYF.

The chain couples TRBV5-3 to TRBJ2-2; 7 bases line up with TRBD1. TRBV5-3 is assigned to the ORF class and has an uncertain function. V was clipped by 4 bases and J by 6 bases; unmatched bases: 9. CDR3 length: 15 residues. DNA for the CDR3: TGTGCCAGAAGCGCGCCGGGACAGAGGCCCGGGGAGCTGTTTTTT. It codes for CARSAPGQRPGELFF.